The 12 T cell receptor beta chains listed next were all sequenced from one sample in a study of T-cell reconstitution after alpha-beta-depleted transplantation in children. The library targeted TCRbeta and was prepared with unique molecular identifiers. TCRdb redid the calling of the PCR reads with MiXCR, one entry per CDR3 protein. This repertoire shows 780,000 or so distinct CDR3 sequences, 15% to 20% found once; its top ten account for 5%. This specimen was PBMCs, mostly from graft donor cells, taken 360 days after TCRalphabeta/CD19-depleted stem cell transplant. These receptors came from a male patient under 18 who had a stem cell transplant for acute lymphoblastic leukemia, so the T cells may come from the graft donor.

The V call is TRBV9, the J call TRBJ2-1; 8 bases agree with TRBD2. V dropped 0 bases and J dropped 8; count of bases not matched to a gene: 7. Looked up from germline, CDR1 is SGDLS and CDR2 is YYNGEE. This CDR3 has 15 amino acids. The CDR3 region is CASSVGSGSGDEQFF. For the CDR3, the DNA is TGTGCCAGCAGCGTAGGGAGCGGGAGCGGCGATGAGCAGTTCTTC.

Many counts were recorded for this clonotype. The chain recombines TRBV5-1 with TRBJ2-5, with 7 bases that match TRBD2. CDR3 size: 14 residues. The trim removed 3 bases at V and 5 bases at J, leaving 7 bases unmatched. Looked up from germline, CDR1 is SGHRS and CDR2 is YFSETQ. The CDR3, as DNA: TGCGCCAGCAGCTATACGACTAGCAGGGAGACCCAGTACTTC. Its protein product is CASSYTTSRETQYF.

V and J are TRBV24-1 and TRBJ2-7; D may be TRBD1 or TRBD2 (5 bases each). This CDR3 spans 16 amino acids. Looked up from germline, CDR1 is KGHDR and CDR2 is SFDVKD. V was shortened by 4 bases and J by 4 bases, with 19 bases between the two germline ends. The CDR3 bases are TGTGCCACCAGTGACCGCTTCAGGGAGTCTGGGTACGAGCAGTACTTC. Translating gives CATSDRFRESGYEQYF.

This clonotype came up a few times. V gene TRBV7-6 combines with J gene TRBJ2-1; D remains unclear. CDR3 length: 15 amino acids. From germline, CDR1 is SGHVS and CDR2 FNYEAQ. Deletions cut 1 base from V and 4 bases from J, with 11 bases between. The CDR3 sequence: CASSLDKSTYNEQFF. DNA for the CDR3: TGTGCCAGCAGCTTAGACAAGAGCACTTACAATGAGCAGTTCTTC.

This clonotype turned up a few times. In DNA, the CDR3 is TGCAGTGCTAGAGATGCTAGCTGGGAGAGGGCAGATACGCAGTATTTT. Amino acid sequence: CSARDASWERADTQYF. The chain recombines TRBV20-1 with TRBJ2-3, with TRBD2 as a possible D gene (5 bases). The germline V gene encodes CDR1 DFQATT and CDR2 SNEGSKA (reference sequence). The CDR3 sequence is 16 residues long. The V gene lost 0 bases and the J gene lost 4 bases, with 17 bases spanning the gap.

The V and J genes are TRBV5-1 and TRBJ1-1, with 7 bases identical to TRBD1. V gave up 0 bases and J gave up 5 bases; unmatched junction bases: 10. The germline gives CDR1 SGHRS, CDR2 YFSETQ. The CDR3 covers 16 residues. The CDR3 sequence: CASSLDVGRGGTEAFF. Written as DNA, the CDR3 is TGCGCCAGCAGCTTGGATGTCGGCAGGGGGGGGACTGAAGCTTTCTTT.

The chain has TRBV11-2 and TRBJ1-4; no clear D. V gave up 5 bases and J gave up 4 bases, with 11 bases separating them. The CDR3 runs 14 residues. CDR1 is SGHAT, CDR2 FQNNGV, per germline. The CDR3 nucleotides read TGTGCCAGCAGCACACAGTTCCTTAATGAAAAACTGTTTTTT. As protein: CASSTQFLNEKLFF.

CDR3 region: CASSLVGQPSYNEQFF. The CDR3 DNA reads as TGTGCCAGCAGCTTAGTTGGACAGCCCTCCTACAATGAGCAGTTCTTC. The chain has TRBV11-1 and TRBJ2-1; D is perhaps TRBD1 (6 bases). V lost 1 base, J lost 0 bases, and 10 bases lay in between. This CDR3 has 16 residues. In germline, CDR1 is SGHAT, CDR2 FQDESV (reference sequence).

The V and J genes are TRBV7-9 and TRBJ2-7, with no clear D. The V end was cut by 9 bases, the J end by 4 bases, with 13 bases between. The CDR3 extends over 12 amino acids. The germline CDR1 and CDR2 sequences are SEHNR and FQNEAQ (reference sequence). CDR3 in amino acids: CARSLGTYEQYF. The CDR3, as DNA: TGTGCCAGGAGCCTCGGCACTTACGAGCAGTACTTC. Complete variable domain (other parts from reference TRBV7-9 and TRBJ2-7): DTGVSQNPRHKITKRGQNVTFRCDPISEHNRLYWYRQTLGQGPEFLTYFQNEAQLEKSRLLSDRFSAERPKGSFSTLEIQRTEQGDSAMYLCARSLGTYEQYFGPGTRLTVT.

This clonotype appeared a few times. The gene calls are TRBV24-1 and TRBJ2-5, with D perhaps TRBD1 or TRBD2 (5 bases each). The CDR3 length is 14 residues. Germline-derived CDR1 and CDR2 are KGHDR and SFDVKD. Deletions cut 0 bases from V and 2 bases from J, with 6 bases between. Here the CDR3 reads CATSDLGGQETQYF. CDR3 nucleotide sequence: TGTGCCACCAGTGATTTGGGGGGTCAAGAGACCCAGTACTTC.

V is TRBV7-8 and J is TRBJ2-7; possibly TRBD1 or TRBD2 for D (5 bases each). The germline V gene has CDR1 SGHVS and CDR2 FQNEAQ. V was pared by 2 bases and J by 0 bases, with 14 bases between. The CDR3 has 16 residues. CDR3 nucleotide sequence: TGTGCCAGCAGCTTAATGTATCCTGGGACCTCCTACGAGCAGTACTTC. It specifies CASSLMYPGTSYEQYF.

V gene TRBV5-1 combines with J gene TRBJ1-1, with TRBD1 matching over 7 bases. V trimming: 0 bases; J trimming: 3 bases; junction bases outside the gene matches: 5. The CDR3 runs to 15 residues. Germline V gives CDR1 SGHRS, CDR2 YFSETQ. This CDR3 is CASSLEGGSHTEAFF. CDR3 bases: TGCGCCAGCAGCTTGGAAGGGGGCAGTCACACTGAAGCTTTCTTT.